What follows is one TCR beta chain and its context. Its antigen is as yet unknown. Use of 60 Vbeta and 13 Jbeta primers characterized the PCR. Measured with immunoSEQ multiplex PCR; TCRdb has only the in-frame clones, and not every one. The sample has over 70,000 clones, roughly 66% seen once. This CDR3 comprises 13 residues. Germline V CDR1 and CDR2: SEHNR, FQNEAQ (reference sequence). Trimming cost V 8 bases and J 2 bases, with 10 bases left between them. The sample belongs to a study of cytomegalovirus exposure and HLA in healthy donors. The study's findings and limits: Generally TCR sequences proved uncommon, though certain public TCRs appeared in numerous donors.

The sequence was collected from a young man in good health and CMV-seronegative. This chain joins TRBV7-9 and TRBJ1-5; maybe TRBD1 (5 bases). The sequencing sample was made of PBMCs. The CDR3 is CASAGLGNQPQHF. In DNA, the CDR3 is TGTGCCAGCGCGGGGCTCGGCAATCAGCCCCAGCATTTT. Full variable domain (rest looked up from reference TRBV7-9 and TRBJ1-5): DTGVSQNPRHKITKRGQNVTFRCDPISEHNRLYWYRQTLGQGPEFLTYFQNEAQLEKSRLLSDRFSAERPKGSFSTLEIQRTEQGDSAMYLCASAGLGNQPQHFGDGTRLSIL.